Listed here are 4 T cell receptor beta chains from one sample, sequenced in a study. TCRdb re-derived calls from the RT-PCR reads in MiXCR, one entry per CDR3 protein. The sample has 550,000 to 750,000 distinct CDR3 sequences; approximately 15% are singletons. The specimen was memory CD4+ T cells from blood. The receptors originated from a female donor in good health, serving as a healthy control.

The CDR3 here is CASSSYGRGGPGPDTQYF. CDR3 coding DNA: TGTGCCAGCAGTTCTTATGGGCGGGGGGGCCCAGGGCCAGATACGCAGTATTTT. The genes are TRBV12-3 or TRBV12-4 and TRBJ2-3; 9 bases are shared with TRBD2. J was trimmed by 4 bases and V by 4 bases; bases with no gene match: 15. The CDR3 is made up of 18 amino acids.

This chain links TRBV12-3 or TRBV12-4 with TRBJ2-6; D is perhaps TRBD2 (5 bases). Trimming stripped 3 bases from V and 2 bases from J, with 14 bases between. CDR3 length equals 17 residues. The CDR3 DNA sequence: TGTGCCAGCAGTTTGGACCGCGGAGGCCCTGGGGCCAACGTCCTGACTTTC. It yields the protein CASSLDRGGPGANVLTF.

This clonotype was found many times. This rearrangement joins TRBV7-9 to TRBJ2-7, with 8 bases identical to TRBD1. Unmatched junction bases numbered 6, after V lost 1 base and J lost 10 bases. CDR3 length: 13 amino acids. The V gene's germline CDR1 is SEHNR and CDR2 FQNEAQ (reference sequence). The chain's CDR3 is CASSLGTGNQQYF. CDR3 nucleotides: TGTGCCAGCAGCTTAGGGACAGGGAACCAACAGTACTTC.

The chain carries TRBV7-2 and TRBJ1-3; D is unresolved. The V end lost 5 bases, the J end lost 1 base, and 15 bases lay between the germline ends. Germline values: CDR1 SGHTA, CDR2 FQGNSA. The length of the CDR3 is 16 residues. CDR3 in amino acids: CASSPNLPFSGNTIYF. Written as DNA, the CDR3 is TGTGCCAGCAGCCCCAATCTCCCATTTTCTGGAAACACCATATATTTT.